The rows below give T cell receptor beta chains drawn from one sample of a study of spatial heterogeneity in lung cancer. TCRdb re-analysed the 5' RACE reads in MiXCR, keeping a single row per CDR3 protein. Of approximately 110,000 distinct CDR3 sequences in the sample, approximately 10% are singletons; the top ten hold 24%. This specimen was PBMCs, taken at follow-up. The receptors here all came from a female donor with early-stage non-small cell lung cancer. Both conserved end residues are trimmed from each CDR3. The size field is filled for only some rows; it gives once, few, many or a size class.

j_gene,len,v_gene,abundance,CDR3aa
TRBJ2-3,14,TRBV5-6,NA,ASSLVTGGLTDTQY
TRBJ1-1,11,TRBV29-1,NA,SVEDLNGAEAF
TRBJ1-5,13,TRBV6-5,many,ATKRTRGGNQPQH
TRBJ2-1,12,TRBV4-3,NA,ASSQRGRYNEQF
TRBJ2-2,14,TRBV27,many,ASSWMRTSNTGELF
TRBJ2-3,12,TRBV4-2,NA,ASSQDRLEDTQY
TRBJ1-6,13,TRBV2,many,ASRDREVYNSPLH
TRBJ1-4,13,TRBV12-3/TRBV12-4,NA,ASSLQTGGRDKLF
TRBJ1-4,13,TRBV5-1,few,ASSLAPLGNEKLF
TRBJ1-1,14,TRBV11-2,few,ASSLFGSGQGAEAF
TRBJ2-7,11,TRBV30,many,ASGTSATYEQY
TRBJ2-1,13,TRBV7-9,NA,ASSKLQGGDNEQF
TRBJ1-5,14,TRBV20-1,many,SARDLSGGSNQPQH
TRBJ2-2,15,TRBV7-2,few,ASSSSPPGLATGELF
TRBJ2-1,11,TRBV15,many,ATRDRGREEQF
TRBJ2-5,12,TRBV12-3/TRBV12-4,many,ASSFGLEQETQY
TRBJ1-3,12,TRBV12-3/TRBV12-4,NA,ASRSTSSGNTIY
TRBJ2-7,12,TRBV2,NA,ASSVRDGPYEQY
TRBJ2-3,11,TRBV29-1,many,SVEDNPTDTQY
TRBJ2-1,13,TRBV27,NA,ASSLQLASPVEQF
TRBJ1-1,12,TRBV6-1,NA,ASRNTFGNTEAF
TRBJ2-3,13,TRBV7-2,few,ASSLRGAGTDTQY
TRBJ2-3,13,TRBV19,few,ASSVGQGGTDTQY
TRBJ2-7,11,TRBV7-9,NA,ASRPGDRVEQY
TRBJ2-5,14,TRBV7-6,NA,ASSLDQGLSWETQY
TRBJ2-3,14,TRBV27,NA,ASSPRGLAGTDTQY
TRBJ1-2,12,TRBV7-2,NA,ASSAGQGASGYT
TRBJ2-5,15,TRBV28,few,ASSFVTLRDAQETQY
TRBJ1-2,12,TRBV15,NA,ATSRASGAYGYT
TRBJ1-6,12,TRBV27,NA,ATREGPYNSPLH
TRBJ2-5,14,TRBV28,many,ASTPGSGRAQETQY
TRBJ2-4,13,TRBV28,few,ASNVRTPAKNIQY
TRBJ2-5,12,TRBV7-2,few,ASSLGAGMETQY
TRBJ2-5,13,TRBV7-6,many,ASSLVLARRETQY
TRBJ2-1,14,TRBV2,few,ASREGQGAIGGEQF
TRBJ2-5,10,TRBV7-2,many,ASSPYQETQY
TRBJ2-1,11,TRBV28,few,ASSSPAGGRQF
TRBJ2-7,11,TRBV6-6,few,ASIAPESYEQY
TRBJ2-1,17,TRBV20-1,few,SAGRGASGRTPSYNEQF
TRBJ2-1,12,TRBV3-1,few,ASSQAPKHNEQF
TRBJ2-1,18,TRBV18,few,ANSPRLAERSRGSYNEQF
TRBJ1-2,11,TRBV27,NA,ASSWTGEGGYT
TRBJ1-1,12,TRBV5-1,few,ASSLTGGSTEAF
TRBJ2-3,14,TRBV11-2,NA,ASSLSPAGGGDTQY
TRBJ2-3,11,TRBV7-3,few,ASSSSMADTQY
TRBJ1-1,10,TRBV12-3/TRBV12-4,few,ASSSFGTEAF
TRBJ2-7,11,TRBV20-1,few,SASASRQTAQY
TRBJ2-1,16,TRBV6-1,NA,ASRPLAGGQSSYNEQF
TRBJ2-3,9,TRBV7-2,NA,ASSGQDLQY
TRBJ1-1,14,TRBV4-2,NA,ASSNRDRGTNTEAF
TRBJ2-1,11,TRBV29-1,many,SVDSRPSAEQF
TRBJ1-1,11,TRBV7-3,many,ASSLYRSTEAF
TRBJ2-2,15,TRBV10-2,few,ASSVSGITPNTGELF
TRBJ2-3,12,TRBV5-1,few,ASSPGQGSGTQY
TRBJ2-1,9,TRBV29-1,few,SVEDFVAVF